The clone carrying this TCR beta chain was detected ten times or more. One entry per CDR3 protein results from TCRdb running MiXCR on the 5' RACE reads. This sample has over 130,000 distinct CDR3 sequences; 14% occur once, and the top ten carry 25% to 30%. This sample is drawn from a study of T-cell memory formation after mild COVID-19. This CDR3 has 13 residues. Germline CDR1 is MNHEY and CDR2 is SMNVEV (reference sequence). V lost 6 bases and J lost 5, with 10 bases in between. This sequence originates from an adult woman who had mild COVID-19 (a few samples of this study predate the infection). Cell type and time point are not known. This chain connects TRBV27 to TRBJ2-2; D uncertain. Material: PBMCs or a T cell subset sorted from them (not recorded which). Written as DNA, the CDR3 is TGTGCCAGCAGCCGGCCCCTAACCGGGGAGCTGTTTTTT. This gives the protein CASSRPLTGELFF.